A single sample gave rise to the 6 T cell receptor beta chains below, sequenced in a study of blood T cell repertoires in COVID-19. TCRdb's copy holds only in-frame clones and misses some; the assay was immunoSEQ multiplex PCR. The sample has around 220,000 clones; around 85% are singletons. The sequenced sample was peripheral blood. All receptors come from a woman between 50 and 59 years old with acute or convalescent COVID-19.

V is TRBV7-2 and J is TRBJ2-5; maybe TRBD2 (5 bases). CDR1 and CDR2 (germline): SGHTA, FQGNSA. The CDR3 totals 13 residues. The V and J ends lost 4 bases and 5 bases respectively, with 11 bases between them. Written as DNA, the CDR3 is TGTGCCAGCAGCTCAGGACTGGGGGAGACCCAGTACTTC. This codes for CASSSGLGETQYF.

The chain's CDR3 is CASSEGLAGSTDTQYF. The CDR3 DNA is TGCGCCAGCAGTGAGGGACTAGCGGGAAGCACAGATACGCAGTATTTT. The gene calls are TRBV5-1 and TRBJ2-3, with 13 bases matching TRBD2. Germline CDR1 and CDR2: SGHRS and YFSETQ. V lost 5 bases and J lost 0; bases outside the gene matches: 3. This CDR3 contains 16 residues.

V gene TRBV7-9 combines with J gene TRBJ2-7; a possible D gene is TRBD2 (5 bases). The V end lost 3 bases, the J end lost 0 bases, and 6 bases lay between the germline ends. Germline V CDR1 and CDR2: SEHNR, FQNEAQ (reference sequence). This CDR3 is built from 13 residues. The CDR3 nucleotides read TGTGCCAGCAGCTTCCGGGGCTCCTACGAGCAGTACTTC. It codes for CASSFRGSYEQYF.

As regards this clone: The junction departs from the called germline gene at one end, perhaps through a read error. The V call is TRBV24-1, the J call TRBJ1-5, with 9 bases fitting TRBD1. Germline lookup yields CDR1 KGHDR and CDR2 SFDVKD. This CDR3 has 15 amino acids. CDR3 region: CTTSDNRGPREPQHF. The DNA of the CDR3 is TGTACCACCAGTGATAACAGGGGGCCGCGGGAGCCCCAGCATTTT.

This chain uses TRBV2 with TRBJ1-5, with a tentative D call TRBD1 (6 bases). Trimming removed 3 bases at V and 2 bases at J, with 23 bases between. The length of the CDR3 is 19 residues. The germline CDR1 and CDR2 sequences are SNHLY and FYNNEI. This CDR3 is CASSELAGDTLVGNQPQHF. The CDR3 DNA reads TGTGCCAGCAGTGAGTTGGCAGGGGACACACTCGTCGGCAATCAGCCCCAGCATTTT.

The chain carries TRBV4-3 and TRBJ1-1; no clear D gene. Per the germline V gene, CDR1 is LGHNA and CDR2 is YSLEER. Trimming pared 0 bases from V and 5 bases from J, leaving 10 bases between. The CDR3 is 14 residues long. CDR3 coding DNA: TGCGCCAGCAGCCAAGATATGCGAAAGACTGAAGCTTTCTTT. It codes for CASSQDMRKTEAFF.